This record looks at one T cell receptor beta chain sequence and its context. As yet, its antigen is unknown. This specimen comes from a study of PD-1 blockade in classical Hodgkin lymphoma. The study, taken as a whole, reports: Differences between repertoires have undefined causes, possibly disease activity or prior therapy. Newly diagnosed patients were reported to start with lower TCR diversity than healthy donors. Patients were excluded if nivolumab began under 1 year after ASCT (the autologous transplant).

Using immunoSEQ multiplex PCR, the repertoire was profiled, and TCRdb retains in-frame clones only, with some absent. The sample includes about 90,000 clones, 90% of them seen just once. The time point: cycle 4 day 1 (C4D1), after more than five weeks of nivolumab. In every patient, relapse followed autologous stem cell transplantation, while exposure to brentuximab vedotin differed. Best responses fell into complete response, partial response or progressive disease. Germline-derived CDR1 and CDR2 are KGHSH and LQKENI. CDR3 length equals 14 residues. The germline V and J ends were trimmed by 3 bases and 2 bases, with 8 bases remaining between them.

This chain joins TRBV18 and TRBJ1-3; D not certain. The source material was peripheral blood mononuclear cells (PBMCs), sampled before the fourth cycle of nivolumab. This TCR was sampled from a human donor with classical Hodgkin lymphoma. The CDR3 loop reads CASSPGLTGNTIYF. The CDR3 bases are TGTGCCAGCTCACCTGGCTTAACTGGAAACACCATATATTTT.